This T cell receptor (beta chain) was found in a study of molecular identifiers for immune sequencing clone quantification. TCRdb called the PCR reads again in MiXCR, with one record for every CDR3 protein. The table has around 460,000 distinct CDR3 sequences, about 26% seen once. A CD8+CD4-CCR7+CD45RA+ phenotype served as the sorting definition for naive CD8 T cells. This CDR3 is built from 14 residues. V lost 6 bases to trimming and J lost 3 bases, with 12 bases between them. CDR1 and CDR2 from the germline V gene are SEHNR and FQNEAQ (reference sequence). This clonotype was recorded at least ten times.

The TCR was taken from a human donor in good health. Some libraries in this study had Jurkat cell RNA spiked in. This rearrangement joins TRBV7-9 to TRBJ1-5, with TRBD1 as a possible D gene (6 bases). Sequencing was carried out using naive CD8+ T cells from blood, with Jurkat cell RNA spiked in. Stated subset: FACS-sorted CD8+CD4-CCR7+CD45RA+ naive T cells. In nucleotides, the CDR3 is TGTGCCAGCAGTTTCGGGGGCGTCAATCAGCCCCAGCATTTT. This gives the protein CASSFGGVNQPQHF.